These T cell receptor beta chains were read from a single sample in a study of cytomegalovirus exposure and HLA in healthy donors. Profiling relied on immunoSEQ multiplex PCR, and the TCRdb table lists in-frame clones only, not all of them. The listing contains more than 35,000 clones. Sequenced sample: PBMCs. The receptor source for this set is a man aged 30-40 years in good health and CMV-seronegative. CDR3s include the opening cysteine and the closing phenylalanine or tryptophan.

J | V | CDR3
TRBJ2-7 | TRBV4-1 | CASSHLDKSEQYF
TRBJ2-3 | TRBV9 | CASSVEWVEGDTQYF
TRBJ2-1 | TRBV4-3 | CASSQPGTSYNEQFF
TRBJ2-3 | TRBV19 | CASSEQVSDTQYF
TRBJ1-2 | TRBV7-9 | CASSLTLTTLNYGYTF
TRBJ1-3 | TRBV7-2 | CASSLTEPFSGNTIYF
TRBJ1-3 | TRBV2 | CASSGQYPGNTIYF
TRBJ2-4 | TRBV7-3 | CASSSGLASDIQYF
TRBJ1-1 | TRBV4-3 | CASSQDIGGGEAFF
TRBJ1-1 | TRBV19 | CASSQTGRNTEAFF
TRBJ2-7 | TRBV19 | CASSQVGPYEQYF
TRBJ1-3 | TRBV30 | CAWSVSGFNSGNTIYF
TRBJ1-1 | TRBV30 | CAWSVLGAGTEAFF
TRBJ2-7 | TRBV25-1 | CASSDDQREDEHEQYF
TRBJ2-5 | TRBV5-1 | CASSRVPPSAGGQETQYF
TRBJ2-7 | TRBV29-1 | CSVENGQGNEQYF
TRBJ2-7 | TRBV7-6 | CASSLGQHYEQYF
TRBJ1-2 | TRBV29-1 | CSVGPGVYGYTF
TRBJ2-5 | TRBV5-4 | CASSFPQGSQETQYF
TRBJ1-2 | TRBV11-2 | CASSSEVYGYTF
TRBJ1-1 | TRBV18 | CASSPRGAETEAFF
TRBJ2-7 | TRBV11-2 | CASSWTSGDYEQYF
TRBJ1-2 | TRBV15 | CATSRGQGYYGYTF
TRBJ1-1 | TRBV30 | CAWSVRENTEAFF
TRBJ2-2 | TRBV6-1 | CASKKSAYTGELFF
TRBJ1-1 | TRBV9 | CVSSVEQLSEAFF
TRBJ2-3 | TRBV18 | CASSPPARYTDTQYF
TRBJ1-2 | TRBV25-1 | CASSETRGGYTF
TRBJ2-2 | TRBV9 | CASSFSGSWNTGELFF
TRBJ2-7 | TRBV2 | CASSGRYEQYF
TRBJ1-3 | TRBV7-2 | CASSLGRGNTIYF
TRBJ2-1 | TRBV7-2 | CASSQRTEQFF
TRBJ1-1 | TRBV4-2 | CASSPETASTEAFF
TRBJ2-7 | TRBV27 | CASSLGGGVLEQYF
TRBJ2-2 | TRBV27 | CASSLSRGSDTGELFF
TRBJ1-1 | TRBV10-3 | CAISEDKGTWTEAFF
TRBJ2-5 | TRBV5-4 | CASSLSPRGETQYF
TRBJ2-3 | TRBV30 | CAWSALLADTQYF
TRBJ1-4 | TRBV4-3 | CASSQGGGRGEKLFF
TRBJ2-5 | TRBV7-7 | CASSPRTSEYQETQYF
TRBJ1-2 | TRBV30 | CAWRKVRTGVGYTF
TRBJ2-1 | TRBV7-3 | CASSLTLSGSYNEQFF
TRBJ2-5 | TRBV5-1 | CASSLVAGEETQYF
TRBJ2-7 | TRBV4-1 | CASSQIQFDEQYF
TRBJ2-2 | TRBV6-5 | CASKQGWVNTGELFF
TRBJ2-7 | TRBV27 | CASSPRVSYEQYF
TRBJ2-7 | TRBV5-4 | CASSPQGTDEQYF